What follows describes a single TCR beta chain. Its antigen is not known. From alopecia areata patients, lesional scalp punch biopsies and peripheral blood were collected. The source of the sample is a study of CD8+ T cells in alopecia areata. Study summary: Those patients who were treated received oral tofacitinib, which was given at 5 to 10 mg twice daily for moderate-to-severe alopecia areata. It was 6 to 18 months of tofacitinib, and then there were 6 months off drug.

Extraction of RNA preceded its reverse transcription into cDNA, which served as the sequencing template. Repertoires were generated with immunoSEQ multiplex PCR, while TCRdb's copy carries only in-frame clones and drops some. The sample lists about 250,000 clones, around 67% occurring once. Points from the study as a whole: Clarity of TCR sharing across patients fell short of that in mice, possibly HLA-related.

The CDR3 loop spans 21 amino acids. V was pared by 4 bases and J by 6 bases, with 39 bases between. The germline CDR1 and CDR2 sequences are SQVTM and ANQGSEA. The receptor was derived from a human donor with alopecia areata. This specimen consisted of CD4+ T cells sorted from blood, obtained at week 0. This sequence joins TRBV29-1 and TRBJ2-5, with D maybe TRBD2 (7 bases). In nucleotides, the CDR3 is TGCAGCGTTGTTGGGGGCGGAGGCTCAGCGGGAAAACCCCCGGTGGTACAGACCCAGTACTTC. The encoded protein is CSVVGGGGSAGKPPVVQTQYF. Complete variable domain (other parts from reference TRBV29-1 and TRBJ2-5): SAVISQKPSRDICQRGTSLTIQCQVDSQVTMMFWYRQQPGQSLTLIATANQGSEATYESGFVIDKFPISRPNLTFSTLTVSNMSPEDSSIYLCSVVGGGGSAGKPPVVQTQYFGPGTRLLVL.